This T cell receptor (beta chain) originates from a study of cytotoxic CD8 clonotypes in ibrutinib-treated CLL. CDR1 and CDR2 from the germline V gene are SGHNT and YYREEE (reference sequence). V was shortened by 2 bases and J by 9 bases, with 12 bases between the two germline ends. The CDR3 runs 13 residues. Here immunoSEQ multiplex PCR was the method, and the copy in TCRdb shows in-frame clones only, minus some. The repertoire holds around 140,000 clones, with 80% to 90% as singletons. This clonotype originated in a human donor with chronic lymphocytic leukemia. This material consisted of PBMCs, taken after 24 months of ibrutinib treatment. The V gene is TRBV5-4, the J gene TRBJ2-1, with D maybe TRBD1 (5 bases). In DNA form, the CDR3 reads TGTGCCAGCAGCTTTAATAGCCAGGGTGAGCAGTTCTTC. Protein product: CASSFNSQGEQFF.